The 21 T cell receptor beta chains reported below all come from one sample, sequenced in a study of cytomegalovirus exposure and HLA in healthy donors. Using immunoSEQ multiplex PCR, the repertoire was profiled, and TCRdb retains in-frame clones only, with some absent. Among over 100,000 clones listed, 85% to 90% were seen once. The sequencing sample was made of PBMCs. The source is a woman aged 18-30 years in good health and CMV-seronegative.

CDR3 amino acids: CASSSGTSGSVYNEQFF. The CDR3 region has the DNA TGTGCCAGCAGCTCTGGGACTAGCGGGAGTGTATACAATGAGCAGTTCTTC. The chain uses TRBV5-4 and TRBJ2-1; 14 positions match TRBD2. Per the germline V gene, CDR1 is SGHNT and CDR2 is YYREEE (reference sequence). CDR3 size: 17 residues. The V gene end was trimmed by 3 bases and the J gene end by 4 bases; junction bases not matched to a gene: 6.

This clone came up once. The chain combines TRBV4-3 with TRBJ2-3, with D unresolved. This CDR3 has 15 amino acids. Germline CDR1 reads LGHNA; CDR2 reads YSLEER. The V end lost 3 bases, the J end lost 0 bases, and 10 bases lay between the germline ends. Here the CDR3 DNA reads TGCGCCAGCAGCCACAGCACGACTAGCACAGATACGCAGTATTTT. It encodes CASSHSTTSTDTQYF.

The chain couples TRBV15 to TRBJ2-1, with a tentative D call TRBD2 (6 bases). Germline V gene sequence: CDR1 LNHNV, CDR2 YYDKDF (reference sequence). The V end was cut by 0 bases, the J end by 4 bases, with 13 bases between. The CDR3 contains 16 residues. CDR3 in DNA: TGTGCCACCAGCAGAGATTCGGGGGACTTTTACAATGAGCAGTTCTTC. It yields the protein CATSRDSGDFYNEQFF.

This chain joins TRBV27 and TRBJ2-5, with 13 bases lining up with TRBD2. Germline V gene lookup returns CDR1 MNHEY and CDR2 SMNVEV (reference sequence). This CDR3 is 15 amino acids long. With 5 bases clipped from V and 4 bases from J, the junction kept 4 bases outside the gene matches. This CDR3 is CASSPLAGGGETQYF. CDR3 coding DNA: TGTGCCAGCAGTCCACTAGCGGGGGGGGGAGAGACCCAGTACTTC.

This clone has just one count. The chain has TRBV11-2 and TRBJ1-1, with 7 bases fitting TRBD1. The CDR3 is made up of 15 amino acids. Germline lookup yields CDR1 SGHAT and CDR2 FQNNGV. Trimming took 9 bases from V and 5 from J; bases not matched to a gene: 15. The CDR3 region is CASCRGQGVRTEAFF. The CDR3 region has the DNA TGTGCCAGTTGTAGGGGGCAGGGGGTAAGGACTGAAGCTTTCTTT.

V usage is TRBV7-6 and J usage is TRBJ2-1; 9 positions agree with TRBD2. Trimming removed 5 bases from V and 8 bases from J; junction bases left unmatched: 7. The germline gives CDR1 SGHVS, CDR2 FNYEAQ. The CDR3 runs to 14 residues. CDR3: CASSSSGRGYEQFF. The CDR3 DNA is TGTGCCAGCAGCAGTAGCGGGAGAGGCTATGAGCAGTTCTTC. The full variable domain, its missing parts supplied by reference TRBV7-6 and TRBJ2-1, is GAGVSQSPRYKVTKRGQDVALRCDPISGHVSLYWYRQALGQGPEFLTYFNYEAQQDKSGLPNDRFSAERPEGSISTLTIQRTEQRDSAMYRCASSSSGRGYEQFFGPGTRLTVL.

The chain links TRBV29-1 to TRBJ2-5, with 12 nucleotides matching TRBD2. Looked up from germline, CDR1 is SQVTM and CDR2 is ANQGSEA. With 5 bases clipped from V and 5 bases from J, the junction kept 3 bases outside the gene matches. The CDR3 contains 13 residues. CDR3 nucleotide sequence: TGCAGCGTTCCAACTAGCGGGGGGGAGACCCAGTACTTC. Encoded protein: CSVPTSGGETQYF.

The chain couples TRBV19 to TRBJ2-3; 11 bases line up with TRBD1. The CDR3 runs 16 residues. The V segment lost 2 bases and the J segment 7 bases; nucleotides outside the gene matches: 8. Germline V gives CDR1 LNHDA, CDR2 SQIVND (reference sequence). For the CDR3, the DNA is TGTGCCAGTAGTATATCAGGGGACAGGGGGAAATATACGCAGTATTTT. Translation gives CASSISGDRGKYTQYF.

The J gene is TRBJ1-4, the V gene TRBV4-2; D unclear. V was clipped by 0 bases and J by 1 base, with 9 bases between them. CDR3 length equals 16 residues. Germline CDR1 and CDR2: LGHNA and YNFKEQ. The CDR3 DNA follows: TGTGCCAGCAGCCAAGATCTTACAGTAACTAATGAAAAACTGTTTTTT. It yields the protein CASSQDLTVTNEKLFF.

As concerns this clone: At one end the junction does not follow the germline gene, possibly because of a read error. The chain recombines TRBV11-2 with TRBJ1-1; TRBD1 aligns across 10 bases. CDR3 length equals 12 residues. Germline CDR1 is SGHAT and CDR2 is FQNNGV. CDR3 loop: CASSIDRGPAFF. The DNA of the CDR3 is TGTGCCAGCAGCATAGACAGGGGGCCAGCTTTCTTT.

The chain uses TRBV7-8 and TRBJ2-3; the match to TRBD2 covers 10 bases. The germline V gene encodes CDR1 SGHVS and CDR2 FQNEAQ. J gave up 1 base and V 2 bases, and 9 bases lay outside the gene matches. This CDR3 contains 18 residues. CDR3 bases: TGTGCCAGCAGCTTACGACGGGTACTAGCGGGGCGCACAGATACGCAGTATTTT. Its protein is CASSLRRVLAGRTDTQYF.

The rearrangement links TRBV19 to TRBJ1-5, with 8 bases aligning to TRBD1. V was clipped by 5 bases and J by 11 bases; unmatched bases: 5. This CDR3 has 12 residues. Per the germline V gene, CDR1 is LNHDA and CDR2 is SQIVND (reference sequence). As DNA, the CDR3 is TGTGCCAGTAGTTCCCTACAGGGGGCCCAGCATTTT. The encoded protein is CASSSLQGAQHF. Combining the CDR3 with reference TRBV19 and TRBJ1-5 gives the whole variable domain DGGITQSPKYLFRKEGQNVTLSCEQNLNHDAMYWYRQDPGQGLRLIYYSQIVNDFQKGDIAEGYSVSREKKESFPLTVTSAQKNPTAFYLCASSSLQGAQHFGDGTRLSIL.

The CDR3 loop reads CASRDPGLAGNYEQYF. CDR3 DNA sequence: TGTGCCAGCAGAGACCCGGGGCTAGCGGGAAACTACGAGCAGTACTTC. The rearrangement uses TRBV5-4 and TRBJ2-7, with 9 nucleotides matching TRBD2. The CDR3 sequence is 16 residues long. J gave up 3 bases and V 5 bases, and 12 bases lay outside the gene matches. Germline loops: CDR1 SGHNT, CDR2 YYREEE (reference sequence).

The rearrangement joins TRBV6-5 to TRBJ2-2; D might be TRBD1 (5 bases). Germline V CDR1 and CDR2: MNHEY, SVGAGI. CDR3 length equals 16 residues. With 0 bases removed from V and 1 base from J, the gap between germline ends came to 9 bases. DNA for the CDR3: TGTGCCAGCAGTTACTCGATAGGGGAGAACACCGGGGAGCTGTTTTTT. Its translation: CASSYSIGENTGELFF.

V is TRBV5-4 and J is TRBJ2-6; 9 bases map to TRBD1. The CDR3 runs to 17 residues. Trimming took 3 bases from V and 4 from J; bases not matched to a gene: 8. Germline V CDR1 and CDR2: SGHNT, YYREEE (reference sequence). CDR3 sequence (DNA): TGTGCCAGCAGCTGGATTGGACAGGGGTACGGGGCCAACGTCCTGACTTTC. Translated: CASSWIGQGYGANVLTF.

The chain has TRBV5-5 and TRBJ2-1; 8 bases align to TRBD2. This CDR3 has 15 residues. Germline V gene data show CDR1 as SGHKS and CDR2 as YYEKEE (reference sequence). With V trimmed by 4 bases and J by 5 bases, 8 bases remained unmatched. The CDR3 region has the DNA TGTGCCAGCAGCCCGGAGACTAGCGTCCACAATGAGCAGTTCTTC. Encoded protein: CASSPETSVHNEQFF.

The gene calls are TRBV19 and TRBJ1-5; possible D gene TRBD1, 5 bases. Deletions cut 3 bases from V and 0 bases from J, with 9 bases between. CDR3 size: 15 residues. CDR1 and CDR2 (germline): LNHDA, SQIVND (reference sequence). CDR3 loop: CASSIRDFSNQPQHF. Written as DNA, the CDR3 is TGTGCCAGTAGTATCAGGGACTTTAGCAATCAGCCCCAGCATTTT. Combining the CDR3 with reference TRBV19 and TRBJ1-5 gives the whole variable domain DGGITQSPKYLFRKEGQNVTLSCEQNLNHDAMYWYRQDPGQGLRLIYYSQIVNDFQKGDIAEGYSVSREKKESFPLTVTSAQKNPTAFYLCASSIRDFSNQPQHFGDGTRLSIL.

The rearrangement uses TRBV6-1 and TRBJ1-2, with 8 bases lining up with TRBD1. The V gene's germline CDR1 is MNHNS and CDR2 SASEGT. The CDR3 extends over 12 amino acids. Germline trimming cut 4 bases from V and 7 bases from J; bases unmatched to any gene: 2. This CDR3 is CASSAGGVGYTF. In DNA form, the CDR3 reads TGTGCCAGCAGTGCAGGGGGCGTTGGCTACACCTTC.

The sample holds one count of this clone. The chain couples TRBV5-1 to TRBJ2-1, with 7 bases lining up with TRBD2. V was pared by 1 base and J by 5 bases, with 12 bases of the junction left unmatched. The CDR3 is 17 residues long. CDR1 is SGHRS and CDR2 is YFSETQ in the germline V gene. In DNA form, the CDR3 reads TGCGCCAGCAGCTTGATTCCCTCGCTAGCGGTAGACAATGAGCAGTTCTTC. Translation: CASSLIPSLAVDNEQFF.

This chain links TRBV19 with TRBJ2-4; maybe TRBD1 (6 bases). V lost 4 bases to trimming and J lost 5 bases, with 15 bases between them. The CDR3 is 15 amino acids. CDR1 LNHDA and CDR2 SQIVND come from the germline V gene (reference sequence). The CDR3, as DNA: TGTGCCAGTAGTACCGGACAGTGGGTCCAAAACATTCAGTACTTC. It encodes CASSTGQWVQNIQYF.

The CDR3 loop is CASRTGTSTGNEQFF. Written as DNA, the CDR3 is TGTGCCAGCAGAACGGGGACTAGTACGGGCAATGAGCAGTTCTTC. The chain employs TRBV7-9 and TRBJ2-1; 8 positions agree with TRBD2. The germline V gene encodes CDR1 SEHNR and CDR2 FQNEAQ (reference sequence). The junction had 10 bases not matched to a gene; V was cut back by 6 bases and J by 6 bases. This CDR3 comprises 15 residues.